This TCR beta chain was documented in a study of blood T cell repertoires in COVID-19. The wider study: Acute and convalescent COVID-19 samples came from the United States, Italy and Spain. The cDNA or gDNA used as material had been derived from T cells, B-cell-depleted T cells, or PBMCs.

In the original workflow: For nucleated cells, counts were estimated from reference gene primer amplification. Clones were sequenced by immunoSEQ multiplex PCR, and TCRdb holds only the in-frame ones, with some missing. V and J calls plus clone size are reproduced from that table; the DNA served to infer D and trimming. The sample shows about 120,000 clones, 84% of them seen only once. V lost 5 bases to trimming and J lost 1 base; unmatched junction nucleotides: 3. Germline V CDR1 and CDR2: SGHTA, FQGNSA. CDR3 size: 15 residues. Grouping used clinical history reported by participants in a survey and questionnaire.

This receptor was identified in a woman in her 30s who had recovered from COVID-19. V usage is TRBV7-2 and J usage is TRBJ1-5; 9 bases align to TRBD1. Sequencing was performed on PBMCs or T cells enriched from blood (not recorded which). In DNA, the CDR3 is TGTGCCAGCAGCCCACAGGGGGCCAGCAATCAGCCCCAGCATTTT. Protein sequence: CASSPQGASNQPQHF.